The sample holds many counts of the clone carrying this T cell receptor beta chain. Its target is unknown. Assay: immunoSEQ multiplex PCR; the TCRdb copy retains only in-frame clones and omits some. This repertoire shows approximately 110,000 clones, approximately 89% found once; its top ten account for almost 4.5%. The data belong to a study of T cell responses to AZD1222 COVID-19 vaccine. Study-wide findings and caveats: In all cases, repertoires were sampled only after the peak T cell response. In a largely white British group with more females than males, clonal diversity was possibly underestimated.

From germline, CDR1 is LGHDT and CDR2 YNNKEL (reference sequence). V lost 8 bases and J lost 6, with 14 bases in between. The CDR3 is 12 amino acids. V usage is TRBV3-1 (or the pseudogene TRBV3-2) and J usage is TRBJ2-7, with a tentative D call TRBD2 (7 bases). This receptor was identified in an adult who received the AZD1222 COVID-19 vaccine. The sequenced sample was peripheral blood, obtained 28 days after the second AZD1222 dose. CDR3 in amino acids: CASSGGPSEQYF. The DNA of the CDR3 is TGTGCCAGCTCGGGGGGCCCCTCCGAGCAGTACTTC.